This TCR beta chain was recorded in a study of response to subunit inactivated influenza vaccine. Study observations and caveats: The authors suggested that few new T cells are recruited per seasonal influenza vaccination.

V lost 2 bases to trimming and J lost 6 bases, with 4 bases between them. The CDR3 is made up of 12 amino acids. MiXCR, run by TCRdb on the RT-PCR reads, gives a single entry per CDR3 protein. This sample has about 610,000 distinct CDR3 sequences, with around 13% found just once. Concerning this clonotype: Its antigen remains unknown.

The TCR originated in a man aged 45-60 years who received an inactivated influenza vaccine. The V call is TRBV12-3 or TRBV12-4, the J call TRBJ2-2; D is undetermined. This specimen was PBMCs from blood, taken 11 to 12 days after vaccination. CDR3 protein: CASSLTSGELFF. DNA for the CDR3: TGTGCCAGCAGTTTAACGTCCGGGGAGCTGTTTTTT.